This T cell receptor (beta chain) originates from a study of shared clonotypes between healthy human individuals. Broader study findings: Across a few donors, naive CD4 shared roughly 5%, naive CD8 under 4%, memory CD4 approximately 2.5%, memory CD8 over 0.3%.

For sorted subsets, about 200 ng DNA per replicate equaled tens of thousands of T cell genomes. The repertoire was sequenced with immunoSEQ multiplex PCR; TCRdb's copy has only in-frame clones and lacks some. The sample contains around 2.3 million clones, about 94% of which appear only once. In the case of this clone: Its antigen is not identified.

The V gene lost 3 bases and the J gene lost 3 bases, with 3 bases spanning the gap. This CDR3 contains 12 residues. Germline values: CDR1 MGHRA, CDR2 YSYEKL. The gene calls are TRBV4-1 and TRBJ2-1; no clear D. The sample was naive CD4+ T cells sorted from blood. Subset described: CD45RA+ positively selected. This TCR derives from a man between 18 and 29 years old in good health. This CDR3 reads CASSQIYNEQFF. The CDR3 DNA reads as TGCGCCAGCAGCCAGATCTACAATGAGCAGTTCTTC.